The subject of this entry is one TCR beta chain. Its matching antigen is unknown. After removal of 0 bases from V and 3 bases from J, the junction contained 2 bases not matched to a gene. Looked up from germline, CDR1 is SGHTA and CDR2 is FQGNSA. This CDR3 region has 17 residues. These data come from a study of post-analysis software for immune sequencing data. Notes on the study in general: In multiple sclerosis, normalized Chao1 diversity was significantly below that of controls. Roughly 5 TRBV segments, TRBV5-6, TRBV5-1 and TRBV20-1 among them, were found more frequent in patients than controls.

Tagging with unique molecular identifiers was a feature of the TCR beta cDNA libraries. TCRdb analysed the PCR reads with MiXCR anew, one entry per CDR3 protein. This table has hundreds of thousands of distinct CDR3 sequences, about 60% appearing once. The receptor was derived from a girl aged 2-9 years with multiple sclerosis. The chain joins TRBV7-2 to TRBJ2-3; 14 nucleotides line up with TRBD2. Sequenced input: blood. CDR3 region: CASSLAGTSGGTDTQYF. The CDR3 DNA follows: TGTGCCAGCAGCTTAGCCGGGACTAGCGGGGGTACAGATACGCAGTATTTT.